This T cell receptor (beta chain) was recovered during a study of PD-1 blockade in classical Hodgkin lymphoma. Time point meaning: newly diagnosed, previously untreated cHL patient sample. Magnetic negative selection was used to purify CD4+ T cells from thawed PBMCs. The table came from immunoSEQ multiplex PCR; TCRdb's copy has only in-frame clones and leaves some out. The sample shows 29,000 or so clones, roughly 90% of them seen only once. After removal of 2 bases from V and 0 bases from J, the junction contained 2 bases not matched to a gene. The V gene's germline CDR1 is MNHEY and CDR2 SVGAGI. The CDR3 is made up of 15 amino acids.

The sequence was obtained from a human donor with classical Hodgkin lymphoma. The specimen sequenced was CD4+ T cells from blood. J is TRBJ2-7 and V is TRBV6-5, with 9 bases matching TRBD2. In DNA form, the CDR3 reads TGTGCCAGCAGTTACCTAGCGGGGCCCTCCTACGAGCAGTACTTC. Residues: CASSYLAGPSYEQYF.